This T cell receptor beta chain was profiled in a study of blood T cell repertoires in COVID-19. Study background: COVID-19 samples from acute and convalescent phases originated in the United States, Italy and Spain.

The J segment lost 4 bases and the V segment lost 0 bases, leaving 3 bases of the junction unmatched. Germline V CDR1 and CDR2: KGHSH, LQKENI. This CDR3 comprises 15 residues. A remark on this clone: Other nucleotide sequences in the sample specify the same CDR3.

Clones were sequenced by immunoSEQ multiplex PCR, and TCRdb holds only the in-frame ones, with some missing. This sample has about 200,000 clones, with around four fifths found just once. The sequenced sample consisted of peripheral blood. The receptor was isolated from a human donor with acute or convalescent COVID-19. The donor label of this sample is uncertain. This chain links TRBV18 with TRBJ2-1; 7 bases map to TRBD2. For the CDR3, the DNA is TGTGCCAGCTCACCACCGGCTAGCGGATACAATGAGCAGTTCTTC. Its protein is CASSPPASGYNEQFF.